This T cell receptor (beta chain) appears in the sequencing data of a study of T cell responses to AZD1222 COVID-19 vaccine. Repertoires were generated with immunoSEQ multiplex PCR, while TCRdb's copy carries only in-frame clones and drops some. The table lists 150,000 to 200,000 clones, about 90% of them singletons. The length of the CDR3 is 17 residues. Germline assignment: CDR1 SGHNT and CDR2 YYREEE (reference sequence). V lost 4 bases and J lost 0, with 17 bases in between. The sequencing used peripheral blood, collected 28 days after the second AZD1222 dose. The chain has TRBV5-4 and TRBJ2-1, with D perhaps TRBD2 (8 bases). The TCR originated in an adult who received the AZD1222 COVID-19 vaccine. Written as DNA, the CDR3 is TGTGCCAGCAGCCGGGGGGGGGACAGTGTCTCCTACAATGAGCAGTTCTTC. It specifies CASSRGGDSVSYNEQFF.